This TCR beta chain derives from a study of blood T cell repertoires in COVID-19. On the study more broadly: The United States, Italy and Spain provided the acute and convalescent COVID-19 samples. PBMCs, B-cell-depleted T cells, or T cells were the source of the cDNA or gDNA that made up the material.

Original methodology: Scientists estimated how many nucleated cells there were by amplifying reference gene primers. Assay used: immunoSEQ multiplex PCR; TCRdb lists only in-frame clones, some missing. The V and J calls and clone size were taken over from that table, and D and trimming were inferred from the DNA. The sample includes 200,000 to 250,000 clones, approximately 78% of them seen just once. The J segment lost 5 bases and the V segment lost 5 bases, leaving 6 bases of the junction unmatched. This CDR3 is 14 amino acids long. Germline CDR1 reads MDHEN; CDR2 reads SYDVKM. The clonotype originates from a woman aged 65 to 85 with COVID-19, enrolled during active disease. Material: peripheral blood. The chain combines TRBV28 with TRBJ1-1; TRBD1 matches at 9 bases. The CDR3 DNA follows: TGTGCCAGCAGTACAGGGGACAGGGTAACTGAAGCTTTCTTT. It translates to CASSTGDRVTEAFF. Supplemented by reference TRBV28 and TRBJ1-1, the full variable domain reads DVKVTQSSRYLVKRTGEKVFLECVQDMDHENMFWYRQDPGLGLRLIYFSYDVKMKEKGDIPEGYSVSREKKERFSLILESASTNQTSMYLCASSTGDRVTEAFFGQGTRLTVV.